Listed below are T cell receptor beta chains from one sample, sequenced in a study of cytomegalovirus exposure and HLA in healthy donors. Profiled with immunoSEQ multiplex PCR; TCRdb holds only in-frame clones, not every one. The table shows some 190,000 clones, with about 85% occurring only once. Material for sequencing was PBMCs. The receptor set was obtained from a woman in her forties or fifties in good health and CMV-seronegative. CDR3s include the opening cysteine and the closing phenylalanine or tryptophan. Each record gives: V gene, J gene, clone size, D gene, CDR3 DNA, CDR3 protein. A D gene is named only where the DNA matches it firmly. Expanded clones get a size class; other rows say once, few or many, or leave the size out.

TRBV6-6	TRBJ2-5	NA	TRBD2	TGTGCCAGCAGTTATGGGAGGGTAGAGACCCAGTACTTC	CASSYGRVETQYF
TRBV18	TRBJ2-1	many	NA	TGTGCCAGCTCGCACACAGGGTACTACAATGAGCAGTTCTTC	CASSHTGYYNEQFF
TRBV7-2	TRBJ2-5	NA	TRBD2	TGTGCCAGCAGCTCCGCGGGGGGGCGGGAGACCCAGTACTTC	CASSSAGGRETQYF
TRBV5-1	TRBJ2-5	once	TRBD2	TGCGCCAGCAGCTTGGTGGTAGCGGGGGACGCGAGGGAGACCCAGTACTTC	CASSLVVAGDARETQYF
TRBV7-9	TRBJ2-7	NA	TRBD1	TGTGCCAGCAGTCAGACAGGGATCTACGAGCAGTACTTC	CASSQTGIYEQYF
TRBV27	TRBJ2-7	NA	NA	TGTGCCAGCAGTTTATCGGGGGCCGACACCTCCTACGAGCAGTACTTC	CASSLSGADTSYEQYF
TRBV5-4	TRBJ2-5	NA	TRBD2	TGTGCCAGCAGCACCGGGACTAGCGGGAGGGCCAGAGAGACCCAGTACTTC	CASSTGTSGRARETQYF
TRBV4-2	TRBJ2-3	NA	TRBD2	TGTGCCAGCAGCCCCTTAGCGGGACTAACAGATACGCAGTATTTT	CASSPLAGLTDTQYF
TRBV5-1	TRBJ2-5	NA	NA	TGCGCCAGCAGCTCTGGGCTCTTTCAAGAGACCCAGTACTTC	CASSSGLFQETQYF
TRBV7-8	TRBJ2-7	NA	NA	TGTGCCAGCAGCTTAGGAGACAGGACCTACGAGCAGTACTTC	CASSLGDRTYEQYF
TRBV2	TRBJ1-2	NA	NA	TGTGCCAGCAGTCTAGGGGCCTATGGCTACACCTTC	CASSLGAYGYTF
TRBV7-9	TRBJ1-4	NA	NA	TGTGCCAGCAGCTTATCGGCAGGGGTTAATGAAAAACTGTTTTTT	CASSLSAGVNEKLFF
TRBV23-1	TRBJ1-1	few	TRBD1	TGCGCCAGCAGTCATCTCTGGACAGGGAACACTGAAGCTTTCTTT	CASSHLWTGNTEAFF
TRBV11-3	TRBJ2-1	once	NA	TGTGCCAGCAGCTACTCCGTTGGGACTTTGGGTGAGCAGTTCTTC	CASSYSVGTLGEQFF
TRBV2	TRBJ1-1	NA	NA	TGTGCCAGCAGTGAAATACCAGGTCAGAAAGCTTTCTTT	CASSEIPGQKAFF
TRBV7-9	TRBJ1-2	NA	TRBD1	TGTGCCAGCAGCTTGGGTTCACAGGGGGTCTCTAACTATGGCTACACCTTC	CASSLGSQGVSNYGYTF
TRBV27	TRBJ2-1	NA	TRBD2	TGTGCCAGCAGTTTGGCCCGACTAGCGGGAGTAGTAAATGAGCAGTTCTTC	CASSLARLAGVVNEQFF